Below are 30 T cell receptor beta chains sequenced from a single sample in a study of blood T cells in healthy people across ages. A second PCR, run for about 7 to 12 cycles, used a sample-barcoded 5' primer plus a J-beta primer mix. TCRdb used MiXCR to reprocess the 5' RACE reads, holding one entry per CDR3 protein. The data hold 790,000 or so distinct CDR3 sequences, with about 47% observed a single time. The sample comprised blood. All receptors derive from an elderly man in good health.

CDR3 sequence reads: CASMGGIDYGYTF. The CDR3 DNA sequence: TGTGCCAGCATGGGGGGGATCGACTATGGCTACACCTTC. The chain couples TRBV6-6 to TRBJ1-2, with D possibly TRBD1 on 5 matching bases. Germline V gene lookup returns CDR1 MNHNY and CDR2 SVGAGI (reference sequence). This CDR3 is built from 13 residues. V shed 7 bases and J shed 3 bases, with 12 bases lying between them.

The genes are TRBV5-1 and TRBJ2-6; 9 bases are a match to TRBD1. The CDR3 is 17 residues long. CDR1 and CDR2 (germline): SGHRS, YFSETQ. The V gene end was trimmed by 2 bases and the J gene end by 1 base; junction bases not matched to a gene: 4. CDR3 sequence: CASSFAGTGSGANVLTF. DNA for the CDR3: TGCGCCAGCAGCTTCGCCGGGACAGGGTCTGGGGCCAACGTCCTGACTTTC.

The J gene is TRBJ1-5, the V gene TRBV10-1; 7 nucleotides line up with TRBD1. J was trimmed by 1 base and V by 5 bases; bases with no gene match: 5. Germline V lookup: CDR1 WNHNN, CDR2 SYGVQD (reference sequence). CDR3 length equals 15 residues. CDR3 sequence reads: CASSPGGPSNQPQHF. In DNA, the CDR3 is TGCGCCAGCAGTCCAGGGGGGCCAAGCAATCAGCCCCAGCATTTT.

In nucleotides, the CDR3 is TGTGCCAGCAGTCTTCCGGGACTAGCGGTGTCCACCGGGGAGCTGTTTTTT. Amino acids: CASSLPGLAVSTGELFF. The V and J genes are TRBV28 and TRBJ2-2; TRBD2 agrees at 11 bases. The germline gives CDR1 MDHEN, CDR2 SYDVKM. CDR3 length: 17 residues. Trimming took 5 bases from V and 4 from J; bases not matched to a gene: 9.

This clonotype was seen repeatedly, ten times or more. The rearrangement joins TRBV7-8 to TRBJ1-6; D unclear. CDR1 and CDR2 from the germline V gene are SGHVS and FQNEAQ. The V end lost 7 bases, the J end lost 0 bases, and 10 bases lay between the germline ends. The CDR3 loop spans 15 amino acids. The DNA for the CDR3 is TGTGCCAGCATCCCCGGGAGCTCCTATAATTCACCCCTCCACTTT. It translates to CASIPGSSYNSPLHF.

The V and J genes are TRBV18 and TRBJ2-7; D may be TRBD1 or TRBD2 (5 bases each). The CDR3 runs 12 residues. Trimming removed 5 bases at V and 5 bases at J, with 10 bases between. Germline-derived CDR1 and CDR2 are KGHSH and LQKENI. This CDR3 reads CASSGLGDEQYF. For the CDR3, the DNA is TGTGCCAGCTCAGGACTGGGGGACGAGCAGTACTTC.

This clonotype has more than one count but fewer than ten. The rearrangement joins TRBV12-3 or TRBV12-4 to TRBJ2-7; 7 nucleotides agree with TRBD1. The trim removed 3 bases at V and 0 bases at J, leaving 5 bases unmatched. The CDR3 loop spans 15 amino acids. The CDR3 DNA sequence: TGTGCCAGCAGTTTCGGACAGGAGAGCTCCTACGAGCAGTACTTC. Protein product: CASSFGQESSYEQYF.

This clonotype was found a few times. The rearrangement uses TRBV7-8 and TRBJ1-5; D uncertain. CDR1 SGHVS and CDR2 FQNEAQ come from the germline V gene. V was shortened by 5 bases and J by 4 bases, with 15 bases between the two germline ends. The CDR3 is made up of 15 amino acids. The CDR3 DNA is TGTGCCAGCAGCCCAGAAGGACGGGTTAATCAGCCCCAGCATTTT. Protein: CASSPEGRVNQPQHF.

The chain joins TRBV10-3 to TRBJ2-2, with 7 nucleotides matching TRBD1. There are 15 residues in the CDR3. V lost 3 bases and J lost 3; bases outside the gene matches: 4. Germline CDR1 is ENHRY and CDR2 is SYGVKD. This chain's CDR3 is CAISERQGDTGELFF. CDR3 DNA sequence: TGTGCCATCAGTGAAAGACAGGGAGACACCGGGGAGCTGTTTTTT.

This clonotype was seen at least ten times. The rearrangement links TRBV24-1 to TRBJ2-7; unclear D gene. V lost 9 bases and J 2 bases, leaving 16 bases between the germline ends. Per the germline V gene, CDR1 is KGHDR and CDR2 is SFDVKD. The CDR3 totals 14 residues. This CDR3 reads CATPGGSPAYEQYF. The CDR3 coding sequence is TGTGCCACCCCCGGCGGATCCCCTGCCTACGAGCAGTACTTC.

The chain recombines TRBV21-1 with TRBJ2-4; TRBD1 is the table's D call, not checked against the DNA. The J call is doubtful: the DNA matches TRBJ2-7 better. TRBV21-1 is classified as a pseudogene. The CDR3 sequence is 17 residues long. DNA of the CDR3: TGTGCCAGCAGCAAAATCCGTATGGTCCCCTGGTGCTACGAGCAGTACTTC. Translating gives CASSKIRMVPWCYEQYF.

This chain joins TRBV7-2 and TRBJ2-3; D might be TRBD1 (6 bases). In germline, CDR1 is SGHTA, CDR2 FQGNSA. CDR3 length equals 14 residues. Trimming shortened V by 7 bases and J by 4 bases, and 15 bases separated the two germline ends. CDR3 DNA sequence: TGTGCCAGCATCCAGGACAGATACGCAGATACGCAGTATTTT. This encodes CASIQDRYADTQYF.

The chain uses TRBV7-3 and TRBJ2-1; TRBD2 might be the D (7 bases). The last part of the DNA fits TRBJ2-7 better; the J call may be wrong. Germline CDR1 reads SGHTA; CDR2 reads FQGTGA. The CDR3 is made up of 16 amino acids. This chain's CDR3 is CASSSRGGSSYNEQYF. The CDR3 DNA follows: TGTGCCAGCAGCTCTAGGGGGGGGAGCTCCTACAATGAGCAGTACTTC.

This clonotype was seen a handful of times. The chain employs TRBV29-1 and TRBJ2-5, with TRBD1 identical over 9 bases. Germline V gene lookup returns CDR1 SQVTM and CDR2 ANQGSEA. CDR3 size: 13 residues. The junction had 8 bases not matched to a gene; V was cut back by 7 bases and J by 5 bases. CDR3 amino acids: CSALRTGAETQYF. CDR3 bases: TGCAGCGCTCTTCGGACAGGGGCCGAGACCCAGTACTTC.

Many counts were recorded for this clonotype. The V call is TRBV12-3 or TRBV12-4, the J call TRBJ2-7; no firm D call. The V and J ends lost 3 bases and 3 bases respectively, with 9 bases between them. This CDR3 is 13 amino acids long. The CDR3 region is CASSFNSNYEQYF. For the CDR3, the DNA is TGTGCCAGCAGTTTCAACAGTAACTACGAGCAGTACTTC.

This clonotype was recorded a few times. The chain has TRBV7-2 and TRBJ2-7; no firm D call. Germline assignment: CDR1 SGHTA and CDR2 FQGNSA. The V gene lost 1 base and the J gene lost 0 bases, with 10 bases spanning the gap. This CDR3 contains 15 residues. The CDR3 region has the DNA TGTGCCAGCAGCTTAGGGGAACCTCGCTCCTACGAGCAGTACTTC. Encoded protein: CASSLGEPRSYEQYF.

This chain uses TRBV11-2 with TRBJ2-2; 7 bases fit TRBD2. V dropped 2 bases and J dropped 6; count of bases not matched to a gene: 9. Germline CDR1 and CDR2: SGHAT and FQNNGV. The CDR3 covers 16 residues. In DNA form, the CDR3 reads TGTGCCAGCAGCTTACGGGCGGGAGTTGATCCCGGGGAGCTGTTTTTT. Encoded protein: CASSLRAGVDPGELFF.

The chain carries TRBV9 and TRBJ2-1; 7 nucleotides line up with TRBD1. Germline values: CDR1 SGDLS, CDR2 YYNGEE. CDR3 length: 15 residues. The J segment lost 13 bases and the V segment lost 4 bases, leaving 17 bases of the junction unmatched. DNA of the CDR3: TGTGCCAGCAGCTCCCACAGGGGTCCGCAAGAGACCCAGTTCTTC. It yields the protein CASSSHRGPQETQFF. The complete variable domain, with remaining parts taken from reference TRBV9 and TRBJ2-1, reads DSGVTQTPKHLITATGQRVTLRCSPRSGDLSVYWYQQSLDQGLQFLIQYYNGEERAKGNILERFSAQQFPDLHSELNLSSLELGDSALYFCASSSHRGPQETQFFGPGTRLTVL.

This chain joins TRBV2 and TRBJ2-5, with unresolved D. Germline assignment: CDR1 SNHLY and CDR2 FYNNEI. V shed 2 bases and J shed 11 bases, with 18 bases lying between them. This CDR3 has 14 amino acids. The CDR3 protein is CASSERWGYNEQYF. The DNA of the CDR3 is TGTGCCAGCAGTGAAAGGTGGGGATACAATGAGCAGTACTTC.

The chain combines TRBV7-2 with TRBJ1-2; TRBD1 is a possible D gene (5 bases). This CDR3 has 13 residues. The germline V gene encodes CDR1 SGHTA and CDR2 FQGNSA. The V end was cut by 3 bases, the J end by 1 base, with 6 bases between. The CDR3 DNA sequence: TGTGCCAGCAGCTTCGACAGTAACTATGGCTACACCTTC. This gives the protein CASSFDSNYGYTF.

About this clonotype: Relative to the germline gene, one junction end is altered; a read error may explain this. The rearrangement joins TRBV12-3 or TRBV12-4 to TRBJ2-7; 7 bases match TRBD2. CDR3 size: 14 residues. The CDR3 region is CTSSTGTTSYEQYF. CDR3 DNA: TGTACCAGCAGCACCGGGACTACATCCTACGAGCAGTACTTC.

The gene calls are TRBV2 and TRBJ2-2; TRBD2 matches 10 bases. Germline values: CDR1 SNHLY, CDR2 FYNNEI. This CDR3 region has 15 residues. V lost 7 bases and J lost 3; bases outside the gene matches: 5. CDR3 DNA: TGTGCCAGCAACCAAGGACTAGCGGACACCGGGGAGCTGTTTTTT. Amino acid sequence: CASNQGLADTGELFF. The full variable domain, its missing parts supplied by reference TRBV2 and TRBJ2-2, is EPEVTQTPSHQVTQMGQEVILRCVPISNHLYFYWYRQILGQKVEFLVSFYNNEISEKSEIFDDQFSVERPDGSNFTLKIRSTKLEDSAMYFCASNQGLADTGELFFGEGSRLTVL.

The chain recombines TRBV20-1 with TRBJ2-7; TRBD2 might be the D (5 bases). Deletions cut 1 base from V and 7 bases from J, with 20 bases between. The CDR3 totals 15 residues. In germline, CDR1 is DFQATT, CDR2 SNEGSKA (reference sequence). CDR3 sequence reads: CSARAVGLAVGEQYF. The CDR3, as DNA: TGCAGTGCTAGAGCCGTAGGACTGGCGGTGGGTGAGCAGTACTTC.

This clonotype was seen more than once but under ten times. This chain uses TRBV10-2 with TRBJ2-5; 7 nucleotides align to TRBD1. The CDR3 contains 14 residues. J gave up 2 bases and V 2 bases, and 2 bases lay outside the gene matches. The germline CDR1 and CDR2 sequences are WSHSY and SAAADI. CDR3 sequence: CASSEGTEQETQYF. In DNA form, the CDR3 reads TGCGCCAGCAGTGAGGGGACAGAGCAAGAGACCCAGTACTTC.

This clonotype was detected only a few times. The chain links TRBV28 to TRBJ2-7, with D unclear. V dropped 5 bases and J dropped 0 bases, with 14 bases sitting between them. Germline assignment: CDR1 MDHEN and CDR2 SYDVKM. The CDR3 contains 15 residues. CDR3 sequence reads: CASSPRTPRSYEQYF. The CDR3 DNA reads TGTGCCAGCAGTCCCCGGACCCCGCGCTCCTACGAGCAGTACTTC.

In DNA form, the CDR3 reads TGTGCCAACATAACAGGACTAGGTACAGATACGCAGTATTTT. Translated, it gives CANITGLGTDTQYF. The chain combines TRBV12-3 or TRBV12-4 with TRBJ2-3, with TRBD2 matching 7 bases. This CDR3 contains 14 residues. With 10 bases clipped from V and 3 bases from J, the junction kept 10 bases outside the gene matches.

This clonotype was picked up a small number of times. The rearrangement uses TRBV7-2 and TRBJ2-7, with D unresolved. V gave up 5 bases and J gave up 7 bases, with 12 bases separating them. Germline V CDR1 and CDR2: SGHTA, FQGNSA. The CDR3 has 12 residues. In DNA, the CDR3 is TGTGCCAGCAGCGCGGATACCCCAGAGCAGTACTTC. This codes for CASSADTPEQYF.

This chain connects TRBV5-1 to TRBJ2-7; no definite D call. Germline CDR1 reads SGHRS; CDR2 reads YFSETQ. V lost 0 bases to trimming and J lost 3 bases, with 10 bases between them. The CDR3 loop spans 14 amino acids. CDR3 DNA: TGCGCCAGCAGCTTGGGTGCAGATCGCTACGAGCAGTACTTC. Amino acid sequence: CASSLGADRYEQYF.

Remarks on this clonotype: Its ends do not fully match the called genes, so a read error is possible. The V and J genes are TRBV7-9 and TRBJ1-4, with D hard to call. CDR1 SEHNR and CDR2 FQNEAQ come from the germline V gene (reference sequence). The CDR3 contains 14 residues. CDR3 sequence: CASSFIGIREKLIF. Here the CDR3 DNA reads TGTGCCAGCAGCTTCATAGGGATTCGTGAAAAACTGATTTTT.

Concerning this clonotype: A read error is possible here, since a much larger clone lies one base away. The chain is built from TRBV4-3 and TRBJ2-1, with 7 bases lining up with TRBD2. There are 14 residues in the CDR3. Germline-derived CDR1 and CDR2 are LGHNA and YSLEER. CDR3 region: CASSQGTRSNGQFF. Here the CDR3 DNA reads TGCGCCAGCAGCCAAGGGACTAGGTCGAATGGGCAGTTCTTC.